These 8 T cell receptor beta chains came from one sample sequenced in a study of T-cell memory formation after mild COVID-19. TCRdb independently ran MiXCR on the 5' RACE reads; one entry per CDR3 protein. The repertoire holds roughly 280,000 distinct CDR3 sequences, with roughly 8% as singletons. The specimen sequenced was PBMCs or a T cell subset sorted from them (not recorded which). The receptors were sampled from a man aged 18 to 29 who had mild COVID-19 (a few samples of this study predate the infection). Cell type and time point are not known.

Comments on this clonotype: The CDR3 carries no conserved terminal phenylalanine or tryptophan, so it likely arises from a read error. No DNA is shown, since the ends of the CDR3 on it are uncertain; the CDR3 is the one TCRdb lists. The rearrangement links TRBV28 to TRBJ2-7; the table calls TRBD1, which could not be checked here. Germline CDR1 MDHEN, CDR2 SYDVKM. The CDR3 comprises 9 residues, both ends counted. The chain's CDR3 is CASTGQGAG.

This clonotype was seen many times. The J gene is TRBJ1-5, the V gene TRBV6-2 or TRBV6-3, with D possibly matching TRBD1 (6 bases). The CDR3 is 13 residues long. Germline V gives CDR1 MNHEY, CDR2 SVGEGT. V shed 8 bases and J shed 4 bases, with 12 bases lying between them. The CDR3 DNA follows: TGTGCCAGCGGCCAGGGGAGTAATCAGCCCCAGCATTTT. Its translation: CASGQGSNQPQHF.

The chain recombines TRBV18 with TRBJ1-5; no clear D gene. The CDR3 covers 14 residues. V shed 6 bases and J shed 5 bases, with 14 bases lying between them. Germline CDR1 reads KGHSH; CDR2 reads LQKENI. CDR3 nucleotides: TGTGCCAGCTCGCCCGCGATGGTGTATCAGCCCCAGCATTTT. Protein sequence: CASSPAMVYQPQHF.

This clonotype was detected a few times. V and J are TRBV20-1 and TRBJ2-1; 10 nucleotides match TRBD2. CDR1 and CDR2 from the germline V gene are DFQATT and SNEGSKA (reference sequence). The CDR3 loop spans 14 amino acids. J gave up 8 bases and V 6 bases, and 10 bases lay outside the gene matches. For the CDR3, the DNA is TGCAGTGCAGCCCGGCCTAGCGGGGGCTATGAGCAGTTCTTC. Translated: CSAARPSGGYEQFF.

This clonotype came up a few times. The chain is built from TRBV4-1 and TRBJ2-5, with D perhaps matching TRBD2 (6 bases). Germline V gene lookup returns CDR1 MGHRA and CDR2 YSYEKL. This CDR3 comprises 19 residues. Trimming took 4 bases from V and 1 from J, leaving 25 bases between them. CDR3 amino acids: CASSPVPRRMAGLQETQYF. The CDR3 DNA reads TGCGCCAGCAGCCCAGTCCCTCGTCGTATGGCGGGACTCCAAGAGACCCAGTACTTC.

This clonotype has more than one count but fewer than ten. This chain connects TRBV6-6 to TRBJ2-3, with 11 bases lining up with TRBD2. V was pared by 6 bases and J by 5 bases, with 4 bases of the junction left unmatched. The CDR3 totals 14 residues. Germline V CDR1 and CDR2: MNHNY, SVGAGI (reference sequence). For the CDR3, the DNA is TGTGCCAGCAGATTAGCGGGGGGGCGAGATACGCAGTATTTT. As protein: CASRLAGGRDTQYF.

This clonotype was seen repeatedly, ten times or more. CDR3 sequence reads: CASSSGQGNTEAFF. The CDR3 DNA reads as TGTGCCAGCAGTTCGGGACAGGGGAACACTGAAGCTTTCTTT. The chain is built from TRBV6-5 and TRBJ1-1, with TRBD1 matching 9 bases. Germline CDR1 and CDR2: MNHEY and SVGAGI. The CDR3 covers 14 residues. With 4 bases clipped from V and 1 base from J, the junction kept 1 base outside the gene matches.

This clonotype came up many times. The chain is built from TRBV7-2 and TRBJ2-3; TRBD1 matches at 9 bases. This CDR3 is 15 amino acids long. Germline loops: CDR1 SGHTA, CDR2 FQGNSA. Losses at the gene ends were 4 bases for V and 8 bases for J; bases not matched to a gene: 10. For the CDR3, the DNA is TGTGCCAGCAGCTCACAGGGGGCGCCCCCTGGTACGCAGTATTTT. It encodes CASSSQGAPPGTQYF.